Listed below are T cell receptor beta chains from one sample, sequenced in a study of cytomegalovirus exposure and HLA in healthy donors. TCRdb's table, derived via immunoSEQ multiplex PCR, lists solely in-frame clones and lacks some. This sample has 150,000 or so clones; roughly 72% occur once, and the top ten carry 7.3%. Sequenced sample: PBMCs. These receptors were obtained from a male donor in good health and CMV-seronegative. Both conserved end residues are part of each CDR3. A D gene is named only where the DNA matches it firmly. A clone size is listed for some rows: how often the clone was seen (once, few, many), or a class if it is expanded.

NA | TRBJ1-2 | TRBV5-8 | TRBD1 | CASSPLTGNGYTF | TGTGCCAGCAGCCCCCTGACAGGGAACGGCTACACCTTC
NA | TRBJ2-5 | TRBV7-2 | NA | CASSLEGWGQETQYF | TGTGCCAGCAGCTTAGAGGGGTGGGGACAAGAGACCCAGTACTTC
NA | TRBJ1-5 | TRBV4-3 | NA | CASSRRPFQPQHF | TGCGCCAGCAGTCGGAGACCTTTTCAGCCCCAGCATTTT
NA | TRBJ1-4 | TRBV5-1 | TRBD1 | CASRSQGVSEKLFF | TGCGCCAGCAGGTCACAGGGGGTTTCTGAAAAACTGTTTTTT
NA | TRBJ2-1 | TRBV28 | NA | CASSFAVGEQFF | TGTGCCAGCAGTTTTGCGGTAGGTGAGCAGTTCTTC
NA | TRBJ1-3 | TRBV6-1 | NA | CASSRQGNTIYF | TGTGCCAGCAGTCGACAGGGAAACACCATATATTTT
NA | TRBJ1-5 | TRBV7-9 | NA | CASSLGRQGWSNQPQHF | TGTGCCAGCAGCTTAGGACGGCAGGGTTGGAGCAATCAGCCCCAGCATTTT
NA | TRBJ2-1 | TRBV7-9 | TRBD1 | CSSSFPQGKGYTDEQFF | TGTTCCAGCAGCTTCCCACAGGGGAAGGGCTATACCGATGAGCAGTTCTTC
NA | TRBJ2-7 | TRBV6-1 | NA | CASFRGEQYF | TGTGCCAGCTTCAGGGGCGAGCAGTACTTC
NA | TRBJ2-7 | TRBV4-1 | NA | CASSHRYPYEQYF | TGCGCCAGCAGCCACAGGTATCCCTACGAGCAGTACTTC
NA | TRBJ2-5 | TRBV5-6 | NA | CASSAKPGEETQYF | TGTGCCAGCAGCGCCAAGCCGGGAGAAGAGACCCAGTACTTC
NA | TRBJ2-3 | TRBV7-9 | TRBD2 | CASSLPRGSSGEADTQYF | TGTGCCAGCAGCCTTCCCCGGGGGTCAAGCGGGGAGGCAGATACGCAGTATTTT
NA | TRBJ2-1 | TRBV4-1 | TRBD2 | CASSQAGTIDNEQFF | TGCGCCAGCAGCCAGGCCGGGACTATCGACAATGAGCAGTTCTTC
NA | TRBJ2-3 | TRBV30 | TRBD2 | CAWSPLAGGADTQYF | TGTGCCTGGAGTCCACTAGCGGGGGGGGCAGATACGCAGTATTTT
NA | TRBJ2-6 | TRBV2 | TRBD1 | CASWTGESSGANVLTF | TGTGCCAGTTGGACAGGGGAAAGCTCTGGGGCCAACGTCCTGACTTTC
medium-sized | TRBJ2-1 | TRBV19 | NA | CASRVDRSSYNEQFF | TGTGCCAGTAGGGTCGACAGAAGCTCCTACAATGAGCAGTTCTTC